The rows below give T cell receptor beta chains drawn from one sample of a study of cytomegalovirus exposure and HLA in healthy donors. This table comes from immunoSEQ multiplex PCR, and its TCRdb copy is limited to in-frame clones, with some not included. The sample has around 130,000 clones, about 79% seen once. The specimen sequenced was PBMCs. All receptors come from a woman between 18 and 29 years old in good health and CMV-seropositive. Each CDR3 is given with its conserved first and last residue.

cdr3_length,v_call,j_call,cdr3_aa
14,TRBV25-1,TRBJ2-4,CASSEGREQNIQYF
15,TRBV10-2,TRBJ1-1,CASSIGTGSNTEAFF
13,TRBV27,TRBJ2-7,CASSPTGYYEQYF
16,TRBV9,TRBJ1-1,CASSGRTGGRNTEAFF
15,TRBV6-1,TRBJ2-1,CAATGTAGTINEQFF
14,TRBV6-4,TRBJ2-3,CASSDRPGEDTQYF
14,TRBV7-2,TRBJ2-7,CASSRTGSSYEQYF
15,TRBV7-6,TRBJ2-3,CASSLAAGAGDTQYF
13,TRBV28,TRBJ1-2,CASIPGMNYGYTF
15,TRBV18,TRBJ2-3,CASSPRGRSPDTQYF
21,TRBV2,TRBJ2-7,CASAGTGGTSGGYGNSYEQYF
14,TRBV30,TRBJ2-3,CAWSVAGGSNTQYF
19,TRBV10-3,TRBJ1-2,CAISEQDRARADSHYGYTF
12,TRBV6-5,TRBJ1-2,CASSYTNYGYTF
13,TRBV19,TRBJ2-1,CASSAGGYNEQFF
16,TRBV27,TRBJ2-7,CASSLIGGAGGYEQYF
13,TRBV30,TRBJ2-2,CAWSVGMTGELFF
19,TRBV5-4,TRBJ2-3,CASSLAERASGGTTDTQYF
11,TRBV27,TRBJ2-3,CASSFSRTGVF